What follows are 25 T cell receptor beta chains derived from one specimen sequenced in a study of brain T cells in children with intractable seizures. TCRdb's copy holds only in-frame clones and misses some; the assay was immunoSEQ multiplex PCR. The table includes 60,000 to 65,000 clones, 95% to 96% detected once. The source material was peripheral blood, sampled at surgery. Receptors originate from a boy younger than two with focal cortical dysplasia and intractable seizures.

The chain combines TRBV3-1 (or the pseudogene TRBV3-2) with TRBJ2-7; D is unresolved. This CDR3 is built from 14 residues. Trimming removed 2 bases from V and 2 bases from J, with 10 bases in between. CDR1 LGHDT and CDR2 YNNKEL come from the germline V gene (reference sequence). The CDR3 bases are TGTGCCAGCAGCCAAAGTCTACGGGCCTACGAGCAGTACTTC. Translating gives CASSQSLRAYEQYF.

This clone was observed once. V gene TRBV7-8 combines with J gene TRBJ2-3; 9 bases map to TRBD2. There are 17 residues in the CDR3. With 5 bases clipped from V and 7 bases from J, the junction kept 16 bases outside the gene matches. Germline CDR1 is SGHVS and CDR2 is FQNEAQ. The CDR3 sequence is CASSPPLAGILINTQYF. As DNA, the CDR3 is TGTGCCAGCAGCCCTCCTCTAGCGGGGATCCTCATAAATACGCAGTATTTT. The full variable domain, completed using reference TRBV7-8 and TRBJ2-3, is GAGVSQSPRYKVAKRGQDVALRCDPISGHVSLFWYQQALGQGPEFLTYFQNEAQLDKSGLPSDRFFAERPEGSVSTLKIQRTQQEDSAVYLCASSPPLAGILINTQYFGPGTRLTVL.

V and J are TRBV5-5 and TRBJ1-4; D is unresolved. This CDR3 spans 15 amino acids. The germline V and J ends were trimmed by 3 bases and 0 bases, with 9 bases remaining between them. Germline loops: CDR1 SGHKS, CDR2 YYEKEE (reference sequence). The chain's CDR3 is CASSSGGSTNEKLFF. DNA for the CDR3: TGTGCCAGCAGCTCGGGAGGATCAACTAATGAAAAACTGTTTTTT. Drawing the rest from reference TRBV5-5 and TRBJ1-4, the complete variable domain is DAGVTQSPTHLIKTRGQQVTLRCSPISGHKSVSWYQQVLGQGPQFIFQYYEKEERGRGNFPDRFSARQFPNYSSELNVNALLLGDSALYLCASSSGGSTNEKLFFGSGTQLSVL.

The gene calls are TRBV7-2 and TRBJ2-3, with D unresolved. This CDR3 is 17 amino acids long. Germline loops: CDR1 SGHTA, CDR2 FQGNSA. V gave up 1 base and J gave up 0 bases, with 14 bases separating them. The CDR3 bases are TGTGCCAGCAGCTTAGGCTCTCCAGTTCCTAGCACAGATACGCAGTATTTT. Amino acid sequence: CASSLGSPVPSTDTQYF.

This clone appeared a single time. The J gene is TRBJ2-1, the V gene TRBV3-1 (or the pseudogene TRBV3-2), with 8 bases identical to TRBD2. There are 16 residues in the CDR3. Germline values: CDR1 LGHDT, CDR2 YNNKEL (reference sequence). With V trimmed by 0 bases and J by 4 bases, 5 bases remained unmatched. This chain's CDR3 is CASSQDLAGGYNEQFF. The CDR3 DNA is TGTGCCAGCAGCCAAGATCTAGCGGGCGGGTACAATGAGCAGTTCTTC.

The rearrangement joins TRBV15 to TRBJ2-5; TRBD1 agrees at 11 bases. This CDR3 is built from 15 residues. V shed 3 bases, J shed 6 bases, and the junction held 6 bases outside the gene matches. Germline V gives CDR1 LNHNV, CDR2 YYDKDF (reference sequence). CDR3 residues: CATSRDRGPSQTQYF. The CDR3 DNA reads as TGTGCCACCAGCAGGGACAGGGGGCCCTCCCAGACCCAGTACTTC. Looking up the rest from reference TRBV15 and TRBJ2-5 gives the full variable domain: DAMVIQNPRYQVTQFGKPVTLSCSQTLNHNVMYWYQQKSSQAPKLLFHYYDKDFNNEADTPDNFQSRRPNTSFCFLDIRSPGLGDTAMYLCATSRDRGPSQTQYFGPGTRLLVL.

This chain connects TRBV7-8 to TRBJ2-3, with TRBD2 as a possible D gene (5 bases). Germline CDR1 and CDR2: SGHVS and FQNEAQ. V dropped 2 bases and J dropped 2 bases, with 8 bases sitting between them. The CDR3 totals 14 residues. The CDR3 DNA is TGTGCCAGCAGCTTACCTCGGGACACAGATACGCAGTATTTT. This sequence encodes CASSLPRDTDTQYF.

This chain joins TRBV12-5 and TRBJ1-1, with D hard to call. The V end was cut by 1 base, the J end by 1 base, with 4 bases between. This CDR3 has 13 residues. Germline CDR1 is LGHNT and CDR2 is FRNRAP. The CDR3 region is CASGLEPNTEAFF. CDR3 nucleotide sequence: TGTGCTAGTGGTTTGGAGCCGAACACTGAAGCTTTCTTT.

V usage is TRBV6-1 and J usage is TRBJ2-7; 8 bases are shared with TRBD1. Looked up from germline, CDR1 is MNHNS and CDR2 is SASEGT. The CDR3 runs to 15 residues. J gave up 3 bases and V 2 bases, and 6 bases lay outside the gene matches. In DNA, the CDR3 is TGTGCCAGCAGTGAATGGGGGACAGGTTTCTACGAGCAGTACTTC. Amino acid sequence: CASSEWGTGFYEQYF.

The chain is built from TRBV19 and TRBJ2-4; TRBD1 aligns across 9 bases. Germline CDR1 LNHDA, CDR2 SQIVND (reference sequence). After removal of 6 bases from V and 0 bases from J, the junction contained 12 bases not matched to a gene. CDR3 length: 18 amino acids. In DNA, the CDR3 is TGTGCCAGTAGCCCACACCTCAGACAGGGGGAAGCCAAAAACATTCAGTACTTC. Its protein product is CASSPHLRQGEAKNIQYF.

The chain has TRBV4-1 and TRBJ1-2; 9 nucleotides agree with TRBD1. The CDR3 spans 16 residues. The germline CDR1 and CDR2 sequences are MGHRA and YSYEKL. V lost 0 bases and J lost 3; bases outside the gene matches: 5. For the CDR3, the DNA is TGCGCCAGCAGCCAAGATAGGACAGGGGATTACTATGGCTACACCTTC. This translates into CASSQDRTGDYYGYTF.

The chain couples TRBV10-3 to TRBJ2-1, with 13 bases lining up with TRBD2. Germline CDR1 and CDR2: ENHRY and SYGVKD. The CDR3 sequence is 15 residues long. With V trimmed by 7 bases and J by 6 bases, 6 bases remained unmatched. CDR3 in DNA: TGTGCCATCACTAGGACTAGCGGGGGCCCCAATGAGCAGTTCTTC. It encodes CAITRTSGGPNEQFF.

V and J are TRBV18 and TRBJ1-4, with D tentatively TRBD1 (6 bases). This CDR3 is built from 19 residues. Trimming cost V 0 bases and J 0 bases, with 17 bases left between them. From germline, CDR1 is KGHSH and CDR2 LQKENI. DNA for the CDR3: TGTGCCAGCTCACCACCGCCGCAGGGGCAGGGATCAACTAATGAAAAACTGTTTTTT. This codes for CASSPPPQGQGSTNEKLFF.

The CDR3 is CASSLTGAYGYTF. Written as DNA, the CDR3 is TGTGCCAGCAGTTTAACAGGGGCCTATGGCTACACCTTC. This chain links TRBV27 with TRBJ1-2; TRBD1 matches at 7 bases. CDR1 is MNHEY and CDR2 is SMNVEV in the germline V gene (reference sequence). V was clipped by 2 bases and J by 4 bases; unmatched bases: 1. The CDR3 spans 13 residues.

V is TRBV10-2 and J is TRBJ1-2; D is ambiguous. The CDR3 has 14 amino acids. Looked up from germline, CDR1 is WSHSY and CDR2 is SAAADI. V was clipped by 3 bases and J by 2 bases, with 10 bases between them. CDR3 DNA sequence: TGCGCCAGCAGTGATGAGTTTACGAACTATGGCTACACCTTC. Protein product: CASSDEFTNYGYTF.

The rearrangement uses TRBV6-4 and TRBJ2-1; TRBD1 is a possible D gene (6 bases). V was pared by 7 bases and J by 3 bases, with 10 bases between. CDR3 length equals 13 residues. Germline CDR1 is MRHNA and CDR2 is SNTAGT. CDR3 nucleotides: TGTGCCAGCACTAGGGGGAGCTACAATGAGCAGTTCTTC. This translates into CASTRGSYNEQFF.

The rearrangement joins TRBV28 to TRBJ1-5; D is ambiguous. Trimming stripped 1 base from V and 0 bases from J, with 13 bases between. This CDR3 has 17 amino acids. Looked up from germline, CDR1 is MDHEN and CDR2 is SYDVKM. The CDR3 bases are TGTGCCAGCAGTTTATCGGCCATTGACGCTAGCAATCAGCCCCAGCATTTT. Translated: CASSLSAIDASNQPQHF.

The chain is built from TRBV6-5 and TRBJ2-7; 11 bases line up with TRBD1. There are 14 residues in the CDR3. The V gene end was trimmed by 6 bases and the J gene end by 3 bases; junction bases not matched to a gene: 4. The germline CDR1 and CDR2 sequences are MNHEY and SVGAGI. CDR3: CASSPDRGLYEQYF. In nucleotides, the CDR3 is TGTGCCAGCAGCCCGGACAGGGGGCTCTACGAGCAGTACTTC.

The genes are TRBV15 and TRBJ1-5, with a possible D match to TRBD1 (5 bases). This CDR3 region has 15 residues. V lost 1 base and J 6 bases, leaving 13 bases between the germline ends. Germline CDR1 is LNHNV and CDR2 is YYDKDF (reference sequence). This chain's CDR3 is CATSRGQTAPQPQHF. In DNA form, the CDR3 reads TGTGCCACCAGCAGAGGCCAGACAGCGCCTCAGCCCCAGCATTTT.

The chain joins TRBV7-2 to TRBJ1-1; D is unclear. This CDR3 spans 14 amino acids. Germline V gives CDR1 SGHTA, CDR2 FQGNSA. The V gene lost 4 bases and the J gene lost 1 base, with 10 bases spanning the gap. The DNA for the CDR3 is TGTGCCAGCAGCTATCGTACAACGAACACTGAAGCTTTCTTT. Amino acid sequence: CASSYRTTNTEAFF.

The rearrangement joins TRBV5-1 to TRBJ1-6; possibly TRBD1 for D (5 bases). CDR1 and CDR2 (germline): SGHRS, YFSETQ. Trimming took 0 bases from V and 5 from J, leaving 12 bases between them. CDR3 length equals 16 residues. The CDR3 DNA reads as TGCGCCAGCAGCTTGGTGGGGGGAAAAGATAATTCACCCCTCCACTTT. It codes for CASSLVGGKDNSPLHF. The full variable domain, in which reference TRBV5-1 and TRBJ1-6 provide the parts outside the CDR3, is KAGVTQTPRYLIKTRGQQVTLSCSPISGHRSVSWYQQTPGQGLQFLFEYFSETQRNKGNFPGRFSGRQFSNSRSEMNVSTLELGDSALYLCASSLVGGKDNSPLHFGNGTRLTVT.

The V call is TRBV6-5, the J call TRBJ1-5; D ambiguous. V was cut by 7 bases and J by 0 bases, with 10 bases left in between. The germline CDR1 and CDR2 sequences are MNHEY and SVGAGI. The CDR3 contains 14 residues. The CDR3 bases are TGTGCCAGCATCGCCCGGTATAGCAATCAGCCCCAGCATTTT. Translation gives CASIARYSNQPQHF.

J is TRBJ2-2 and V is TRBV5-5; D is undetermined. This CDR3 is 12 amino acids long. CDR1 and CDR2 (germline): SGHKS, YYEKEE (reference sequence). Trimming removed 2 bases from V and 6 bases from J, with 5 bases in between. The CDR3 loop reads CASSFTAGELFF. The CDR3 region has the DNA TGTGCCAGCAGCTTTACCGCCGGGGAGCTGTTTTTT.

The rearrangement uses TRBV5-1 and TRBJ2-1; TRBD2 might be the D (5 bases). Germline V gene sequence: CDR1 SGHRS, CDR2 YFSETQ. The V end lost 4 bases, the J end lost 2 bases, and 10 bases lay between the germline ends. This CDR3 contains 14 residues. The CDR3 protein is CASSPRDTYNEQFF. The CDR3 DNA reads TGCGCCAGCAGCCCCCGGGATACCTACAATGAGCAGTTCTTC.

The V gene is TRBV12-3 or TRBV12-4, the J gene TRBJ1-1; tentative D call: TRBD1 (5 bases). The CDR3 has 13 amino acids. Trimming stripped 2 bases from V and 6 bases from J, with 10 bases between. The CDR3 here is CASSLHRLAEAFF. DNA for the CDR3: TGTGCCAGCAGTTTACACAGGTTAGCTGAAGCTTTCTTT.